A selection of T cell receptor beta chains follows, all from one sample in a study of blood T cell repertoires in COVID-19. Assay: immunoSEQ multiplex PCR; the TCRdb copy retains only in-frame clones and omits some. The sample lists about 480,000 clones, around 87% occurring once. Material: PBMCs or T cells enriched from blood (not recorded which). These receptors all stem from a woman in her 40s who had recovered from COVID-19. Both conserved end residues are part of each CDR3. A D gene is named only where the DNA matches it firmly. Size tells how often a clone was seen (once, few, many) or the class of an expanded clone, and some rows leave it out.

V,J,D,size,CDR3,DNA
TRBV19,TRBJ1-1,.,once,CASSPRDFPNTEAFF,TGTGCCAGTAGTCCGAGGGACTTCCCGAACACTGAAGCTTTCTTT
TRBV7-9,TRBJ2-1,.,.,CASSLDRQSNEQFF,TGTGCCAGCAGCTTAGACAGACAGTCGAATGAGCAGTTCTTC
TRBV27,TRBJ2-7,TRBD2,.,CASRRYSGSSYEQYF,TGTGCCAGCAGAAGATATAGCGGGAGCTCCTACGAGCAGTACTTC
TRBV7-2,TRBJ2-2,.,.,CASSTAPRGSGELFF,TGTGCCAGCAGCACAGCGCCCCGAGGGTCCGGGGAGCTGTTTTTT
TRBV6-2/TRBV6-3,TRBJ2-3,TRBD2,.,CASSYGAGVGTQYF,TGTGCCAGCAGTTACGGAGCGGGAGTCGGTACGCAGTATTTT
TRBV27,TRBJ1-6,.,.,CASSLFFGGKEALHF,TGTGCCAGCAGTTTATTTTTCGGGGGAAAGGAGGCCCTCCACTTT
TRBV7-2,TRBJ2-7,.,.,CASGGYEQYF,TGTGCCAGCGGCGGGTACGAGCAGTACTTC
TRBV11-2,TRBJ2-1,TRBD2,.,CASMLPLAGRSYNEQFF,TGTGCCAGCATGTTACCCCTAGCGGGACGCTCCTACAATGAGCAGTTCTTC
TRBV7-2,TRBJ1-2,.,.,CASSKRDTYGYTF,TGTGCCAGCAGCAAACGGGACACCTATGGCTACACCTTC
TRBV14,TRBJ1-1,.,.,CASSQETRNTEAFF,TGTGCCAGCAGCCAAGAAACCAGGAACACTGAAGCTTTCTTT
TRBV3-1/TRBV3-2,TRBJ1-5,.,.,CASSQGQSRGNQPQHF,TGTGCCAGCAGCCAAGGTCAATCTCGGGGCAATCAGCCCCAGCATTTT
TRBV5-1,TRBJ2-7,TRBD2,.,CASTPGTSGREGYTYEQYF,TGCGCCAGTACCCCCGGGACTAGCGGGAGGGAAGGTTATACCTACGAGCAGTACTTC
TRBV27,TRBJ2-2,.,.,CASSLASYNTGELFF,TGTGCCAGCAGTTTAGCTAGCTACAACACCGGGGAGCTGTTTTTT
TRBV5-5,TRBJ2-2,TRBD1,.,CASSLEGTANTGELFF,TGTGCCAGCAGCTTGGAAGGGACAGCGAACACCGGGGAGCTGTTTTTT
TRBV4-2,TRBJ1-2,.,.,CASSQDLAGGGYTF,TGTGCCAGCAGCCAAGATCTGGCAGGAGGTGGCTACACCTTC
TRBV19,TRBJ1-1,.,.,CASSISKGLECFF,TGTGCCAGTAGTATTAGTAAGGGACTCGAATGCTTCTTT
TRBV3-1/TRBV3-2,TRBJ2-7,TRBD2,.,CASSRYTGTSGMHGIEQYF,TGTGCCAGCAGCCGATACACCGGGACTAGCGGGATGCATGGGATCGAGCAGTACTTC
TRBV18,TRBJ1-5,.,.,CASSPPLQYNQPQHF,TGTGCCAGCTCACCACCGTTGCAGTACAATCAGCCCCAGCATTTT
TRBV15,TRBJ1-5,TRBD1,.,CATSLHRGQIRQPQHF,TGTGCCACCAGTCTCCACAGGGGGCAAATCCGTCAGCCCCAGCATTTT
TRBV19,TRBJ1-6,TRBD1,.,CASSISAGGSYNSPLHF,TGTGCCAGTAGTATATCGGCAGGGGGCTCCTATAATTCACCCCTCCACTTT
TRBV5-1,TRBJ1-2,TRBD1,.,CASSYDRAGYTF,TGCGCCAGCAGCTACGACAGGGCTGGCTACACCTTC
TRBV27,TRBJ2-7,.,.,CASRKGITGNLYYEQYF,TGTGCCAGCAGGAAAGGGATTACAGGAAATCTTTACTACGAGCAGTACTTC
TRBV20-1,TRBJ2-5,TRBD2,few,CSASFPSSGSGETQYF,TGCAGTGCTAGTTTTCCATCTAGCGGGAGTGGAGAGACCCAGTACTTC
TRBV2,TRBJ2-7,.,.,CASRTRGNSYEQYF,TGTGCCAGCAGAACTCGAGGGAACTCCTACGAGCAGTACTTC
TRBV4-3,TRBJ2-7,TRBD2,.,CASSQGLAGVYEQYF,TGCGCCAGCAGCCAAGGACTAGCGGGAGTTTACGAGCAGTACTTC
TRBV9,TRBJ2-3,.,.,CASSSAGTLSTDTQYF,TGTGCCAGCAGCTCCGCCGGGACACTGAGCACAGATACGCAGTATTTT
TRBV19,TRBJ2-5,.,.,CASRLVGGVAETQYF,TGTGCCAGTCGCCTGGTAGGAGGGGTAGCAGAGACCCAGTACTTC
TRBV2,TRBJ2-3,.,few,CASSIHPTDTQYF,TGTGCCAGCAGTATCCATCCAACAGATACGCAGTATTTT
TRBV5-6,TRBJ1-1,.,.,CASSWRPGAPGTEAFF,TGTGCCAGCAGCTGGAGACCAGGGGCGCCTGGCACTGAAGCTTTCTTT
TRBV25-1,TRBJ2-7,.,.,CASSDHSYEQYF,TGTGCCAGCAGTGACCATTCCTACGAGCAGTACTTC
TRBV5-6,TRBJ2-1,.,.,CASSWGPRDTTSTEQFF,TGTGCCAGCAGCTGGGGGCCCCGGGACACCACGTCTACTGAGCAGTTCTTC
TRBV5-1,TRBJ1-2,.,.,CASSLDSGSYGYTF,TGCGCCAGCAGCTTGGACTCAGGCAGCTATGGCTACACCTTC
TRBV9,TRBJ2-7,.,.,CASSVTGYEQYF,TGTGCCAGCAGCGTAACAGGTTACGAGCAGTACTTC
TRBV6-5,TRBJ2-7,.,.,CASSLYVGAYYEQYF,TGTGCCAGCAGTCTTTACGTTGGGGCTTACTACGAGCAGTACTTC
TRBV2,TRBJ1-2,.,.,CASSGLSSSYGYTF,TGTGCCAGCAGTGGACTCAGCTCTAGCTATGGCTACACCTTC
TRBV15,TRBJ1-1,TRBD1,.,CATQGGRRQDNTEAFF,TGTGCCACCCAGGGGGGCAGGAGGCAGGATAACACTGAAGCTTTCTTT
TRBV29-1,TRBJ1-3,TRBD1,.,CSAYDRGGGNTIYF,TGCAGCGCCTATGACAGGGGTGGTGGAAACACCATATATTTT
TRBV25-1,TRBJ2-5,.,.,CASSDPYSMKETQYF,TGTGCCAGCAGTGACCCATACAGTATGAAAGAGACCCAGTACTTC
TRBV12-5,TRBJ2-1,.,.,CASGPTGKLQQFF,TGTGCTAGTGGTCCTACAGGGAAACTACAGCAGTTCTTC
TRBV29-1,TRBJ2-2,TRBD1,once,CSVDGAGGTGELFF,TGCAGCGTTGATGGGGCAGGGGGCACCGGGGAGCTGTTTTTT
TRBV10-3,TRBJ2-5,TRBD1,.,CAIGARGQETQYF,TGTGCCATCGGGGCCAGGGGGCAAGAGACCCAGTACTTC
TRBV18,TRBJ1-5,.,.,CASSPQAGSSQPQHF,TGTGCCAGCTCACCACAAGCGGGGTCCAGTCAGCCCCAGCATTTT
TRBV27,TRBJ1-3,.,.,CASSSYSSGNTIYF,TGTGCCAGCAGTTCTTACAGCTCTGGAAACACCATATATTTT
TRBV7-2,TRBJ2-7,TRBD1,.,CASSLARTGSSYEQYF,TGTGCCAGCAGCTTAGCCCGGACAGGTAGCTCCTACGAGCAGTACTTC